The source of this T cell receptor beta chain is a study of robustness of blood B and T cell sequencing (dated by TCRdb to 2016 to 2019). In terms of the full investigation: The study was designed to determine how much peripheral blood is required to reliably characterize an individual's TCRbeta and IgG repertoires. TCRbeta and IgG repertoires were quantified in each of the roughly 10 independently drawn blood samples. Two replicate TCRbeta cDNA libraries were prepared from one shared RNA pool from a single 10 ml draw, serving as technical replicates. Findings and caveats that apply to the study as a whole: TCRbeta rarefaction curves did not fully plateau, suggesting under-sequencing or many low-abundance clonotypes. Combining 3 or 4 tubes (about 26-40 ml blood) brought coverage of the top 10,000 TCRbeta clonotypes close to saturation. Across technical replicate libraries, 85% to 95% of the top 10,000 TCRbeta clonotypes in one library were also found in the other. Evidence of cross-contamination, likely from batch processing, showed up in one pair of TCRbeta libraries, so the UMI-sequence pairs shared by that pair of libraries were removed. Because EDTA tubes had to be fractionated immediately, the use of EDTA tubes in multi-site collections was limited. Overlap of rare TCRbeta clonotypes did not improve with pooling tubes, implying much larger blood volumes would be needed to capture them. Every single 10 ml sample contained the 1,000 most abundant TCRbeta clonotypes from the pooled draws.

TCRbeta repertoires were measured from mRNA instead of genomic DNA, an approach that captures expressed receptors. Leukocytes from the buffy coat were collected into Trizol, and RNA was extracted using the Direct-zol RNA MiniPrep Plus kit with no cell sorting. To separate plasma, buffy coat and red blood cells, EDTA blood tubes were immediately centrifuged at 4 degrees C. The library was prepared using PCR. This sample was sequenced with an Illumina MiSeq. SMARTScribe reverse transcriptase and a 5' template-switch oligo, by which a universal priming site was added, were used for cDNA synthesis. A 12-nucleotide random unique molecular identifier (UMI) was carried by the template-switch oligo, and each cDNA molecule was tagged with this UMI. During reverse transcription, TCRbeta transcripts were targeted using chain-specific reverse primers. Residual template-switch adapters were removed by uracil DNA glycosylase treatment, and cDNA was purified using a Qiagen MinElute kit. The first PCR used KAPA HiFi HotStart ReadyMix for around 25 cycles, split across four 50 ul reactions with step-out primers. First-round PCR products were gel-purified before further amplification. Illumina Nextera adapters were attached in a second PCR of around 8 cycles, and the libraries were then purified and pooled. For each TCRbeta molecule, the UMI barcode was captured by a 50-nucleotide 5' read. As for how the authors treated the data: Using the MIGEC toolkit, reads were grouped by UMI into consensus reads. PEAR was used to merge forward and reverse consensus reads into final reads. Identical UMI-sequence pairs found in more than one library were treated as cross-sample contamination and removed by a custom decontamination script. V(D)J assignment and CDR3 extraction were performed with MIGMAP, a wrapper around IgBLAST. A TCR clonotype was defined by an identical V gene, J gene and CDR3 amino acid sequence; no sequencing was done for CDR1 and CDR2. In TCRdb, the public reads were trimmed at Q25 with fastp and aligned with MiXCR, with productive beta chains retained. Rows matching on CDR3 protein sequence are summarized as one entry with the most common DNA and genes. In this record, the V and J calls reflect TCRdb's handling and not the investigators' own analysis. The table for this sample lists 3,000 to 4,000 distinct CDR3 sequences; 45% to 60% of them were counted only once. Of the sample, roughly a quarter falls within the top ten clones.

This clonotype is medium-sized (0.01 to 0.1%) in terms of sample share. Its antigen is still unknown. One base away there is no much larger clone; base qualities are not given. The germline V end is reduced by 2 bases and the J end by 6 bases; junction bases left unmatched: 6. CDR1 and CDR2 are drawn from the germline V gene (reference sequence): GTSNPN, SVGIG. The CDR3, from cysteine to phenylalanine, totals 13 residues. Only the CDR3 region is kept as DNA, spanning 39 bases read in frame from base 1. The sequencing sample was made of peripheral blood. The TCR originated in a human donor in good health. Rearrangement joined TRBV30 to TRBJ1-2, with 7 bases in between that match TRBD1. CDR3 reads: CAWSPTGSHGYTF. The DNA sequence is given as TGTGCCTGGAGTCCGACAGGGTCACATGGCTACACCTTC.